Listed here are 20 T cell receptor beta chains from one sample, sequenced in a study of T cell repertoires in cytomegalovirus infection. TCRdb independently ran MiXCR on the reads; one entry per CDR3 protein. The table lists fewer than 550,000 distinct CDR3 sequences, 16% of them singletons. What was sequenced was CD8+ T cells from PBMCs. The receptors come from a human donor in good health (CMV status not recorded). Some clones in this sample may be carry-over from other donors' samples.

The V and J genes are TRBV29-1 and TRBJ2-1; 9 bases match TRBD2. The CDR3 is 16 amino acids. Germline V gene sequence: CDR1 SQVTM, CDR2 ANQGSEA. V dropped 5 bases and J dropped 3; count of bases not matched to a gene: 11. This CDR3 is CSVIFESSGDYNEQFF. The CDR3 region has the DNA TGCAGCGTTATTTTTGAGTCTAGCGGGGACTACAATGAGCAGTTCTTC.

The chain has TRBV7-9 and TRBJ2-6; D may be TRBD1 or TRBD2 (6 bases each). The CDR3 totals 16 residues. Germline lookup yields CDR1 SEHNR and CDR2 FQNEAQ (reference sequence). V lost 7 bases and J 4 bases, leaving 17 bases between the germline ends. The CDR3: CASIPEGGPGANVLTF. Written as DNA, the CDR3 is TGTGCCAGCATCCCCGAGGGGGGTCCCGGGGCCAACGTCCTGACTTTC. The complete variable domain, with remaining parts taken from reference TRBV7-9 and TRBJ2-6, reads DTGVSQNPRHKITKRGQNVTFRCDPISEHNRLYWYRQTLGQGPEFLTYFQNEAQLEKSRLLSDRFSAERPKGSFSTLEIQRTEQGDSAMYLCASIPEGGPGANVLTFGAGSRLTVL.

This clonotype was observed at least ten times. This chain joins TRBV12-3 or TRBV12-4 and TRBJ2-3; 11 nucleotides align to TRBD2. This CDR3 is 17 amino acids long. J gave up 3 bases and V 6 bases, and 11 bases lay outside the gene matches. CDR3 coding DNA: TGTGCCAGCAGCCGGCCCTCGGGACTAGCGGCAACAGATACGCAGTATTTT. Translation gives CASSRPSGLAATDTQYF.

In regard to this clonotype: Its ends do not fully match the called genes, so a read error is possible. Written as DNA, the CDR3 is TGTGCCAGCAGCCTACAAAAAAATAGCAATCAGCCCCAGCATTTT. This codes for CASSLQKNSNQPQHF. The genes are TRBV4-1 and TRBJ1-5; D gene ambiguous. This CDR3 is 15 amino acids long. The germline gives CDR1 MGHRA, CDR2 YSYEKL.

This clonotype was detected many times. The chain recombines TRBV27 with TRBJ1-6; D may be TRBD1 (6 bases). Germline V gene sequence: CDR1 MNHEY, CDR2 SMNVEV (reference sequence). CDR3 length: 16 residues. V was cut by 0 bases and J by 6 bases, with 12 bases left in between. CDR3: CASSLSPTGVNSPLHF. The CDR3 nucleotides read TGTGCCAGCAGTTTATCCCCGACAGGAGTTAATTCACCCCTCCACTTT.

This clonotype was seen many times. This chain connects TRBV7-8 to TRBJ2-3; perhaps D is TRBD1 or TRBD2 (6 bases each). V was cut by 2 bases and J by 6 bases, with 18 bases left in between. Per the germline V gene, CDR1 is SGHVS and CDR2 is FQNEAQ. This CDR3 comprises 16 residues. DNA of the CDR3: TGTGCCAGCAGCTTAAAATTCGGGGGACACTCGGATACGCAGTATTTT. Protein sequence: CASSLKFGGHSDTQYF.

The rearrangement joins TRBV27 to TRBJ2-7, with D possibly matching TRBD2 (6 bases). In germline, CDR1 is MNHEY, CDR2 SMNVEV (reference sequence). V lost 0 bases, J lost 3 bases, and 15 bases lay in between. This CDR3 region has 16 residues. The CDR3 DNA reads TGTGCCAGCAGTTTATCGGCGACGGGACTGTTCTACGAGCAGTACTTC. It translates to CASSLSATGLFYEQYF.

CDR3 protein: CAIRQGYEQYF. CDR3 DNA sequence: TGTGCCATCAGACAGGGTTACGAGCAGTACTTC. V and J are TRBV10-3 and TRBJ2-7, with D tentatively TRBD1 (6 bases). Germline CDR1 reads ENHRY; CDR2 reads SYGVKD. CDR3 length: 11 residues. Trimming shortened V by 6 bases and J by 4 bases, and 7 bases separated the two germline ends.

This clonotype was seen a few times. The CDR3, as DNA: TGTGCCAGCAGCCCAGAGGGGAGCCCCACAGATACGCAGTATTTT. Its protein product is CASSPEGSPTDTQYF. The chain recombines TRBV9 with TRBJ2-3; D may match TRBD1 or TRBD2 (5 bases each). The CDR3 contains 15 residues. Germline V lookup: CDR1 SGDLS, CDR2 YYNGEE. With 4 bases removed from V and 2 bases from J, the gap between germline ends came to 14 bases. Together with reference TRBV9 and TRBJ2-3, the CDR3 gives the full variable domain: DSGVTQTPKHLITATGQRVTLRCSPRSGDLSVYWYQQSLDQGLQFLIQYYNGEERAKGNILERFSAQQFPDLHSELNLSSLELGDSALYFCASSPEGSPTDTQYFGPGTRLTVL.

To note about this clonotype: This sequence may be a read error, since a much larger clone differs from it by one base. V is TRBV29-1 and J is TRBJ2-1; D may correspond to TRBD1 or TRBD2 (5 bases each). Per the germline V gene, CDR1 is SQVTM and CDR2 is ANQGSEA. The CDR3 sequence is 12 residues long. V gave up 7 bases and J gave up 4 bases, with 11 bases separating them. As DNA, the CDR3 is TGCAGCGCCCCGTGGGGGTACAATGAGCAGTTCTTC. It encodes CSAPWGYNEQFF.

This clonotype has only a few counts. The rearrangement uses TRBV11-2 and TRBJ2-7; D not certain. This CDR3 comprises 15 residues. Trimming took off 2 bases at V and 3 bases at J, with 14 bases between the two ends. Looked up from germline, CDR1 is SGHAT and CDR2 is FQNNGV. CDR3 DNA sequence: TGTGCCAGCAGCTTATGGGGTCCAGAGAGCTACGAGCAGTACTTC. Protein sequence: CASSLWGPESYEQYF.

The V call is TRBV7-9, the J call TRBJ1-6, with D possibly being TRBD1 (5 bases). This CDR3 comprises 14 residues. V dropped 8 bases and J dropped 8 bases, with 16 bases sitting between them. Germline values: CDR1 SEHNR, CDR2 FQNEAQ (reference sequence). The CDR3 DNA follows: TGTGCCAGCGCCGGGGGGGGGGGGGATTCACCCCTCCACTTT. Amino acid sequence: CASAGGGGDSPLHF.

This clonotype was counted many times. The chain uses TRBV27 and TRBJ2-7, with 9 positions matching TRBD1. Germline V gene sequence: CDR1 MNHEY, CDR2 SMNVEV (reference sequence). This CDR3 is built from 15 residues. The V and J ends lost 4 bases and 2 bases, in that order; junction bases with no gene match: 6. This CDR3 is CASSSPGQGTYEQYF. The CDR3 DNA reads TGTGCCAGCAGTTCTCCGGGACAGGGCACCTACGAGCAGTACTTC.

This clonotype has only a few counts. The chain uses TRBV5-1 and TRBJ2-7, with 7 bases identical to TRBD1. The CDR3 consists of 13 residues. Trimming took 3 bases from V and 5 from J; bases not matched to a gene: 5. From germline, CDR1 is SGHRS and CDR2 YFSETQ. The CDR3 here is CASSYGQEDEQYF. In DNA form, the CDR3 reads TGCGCCAGCAGCTACGGACAGGAAGACGAGCAGTACTTC.

In its sample, this clonotype was seen many times. The chain uses TRBV6-5 and TRBJ2-1; maybe TRBD2 (6 bases). Looked up from germline, CDR1 is MNHEY and CDR2 is SVGAGI. The CDR3 totals 13 residues. V was clipped by 4 bases and J by 6 bases, with 10 bases between them. CDR3 sequence: CASSSGLLNEQFF. In nucleotides, the CDR3 is TGTGCCAGCAGTTCGGGACTCCTCAATGAGCAGTTCTTC.

In its sample, this clonotype was seen many times. The V gene is TRBV28, the J gene TRBJ2-6, with TRBD2 identical over 7 bases. The CDR3 runs 18 residues. J lost 0 bases, V lost 7 bases, and 12 bases had no gene match. Germline V gene sequence: CDR1 MDHEN, CDR2 SYDVKM. The CDR3 DNA follows: TGTGCCAGCACCGTTGAGAAGCGGGGCCGCTCTGGGGCCAACGTCCTGACTTTC. Translated, it gives CASTVEKRGRSGANVLTF.

The V and J genes are TRBV6-5 and TRBJ1-5, with no clear D. The CDR3 consists of 13 residues. Deletions cut 5 bases from V and 5 bases from J, with 10 bases between. Germline loops: CDR1 MNHEY, CDR2 SVGAGI. CDR3 in DNA: TGTGCCAGCAGTCATCGGGGAGATCAGCCCCAGCATTTT. Protein: CASSHRGDQPQHF.

This clonotype was detected ten times or more. V and J are TRBV7-9 and TRBJ2-7; TRBD1 might be the D (6 bases). Looked up from germline, CDR1 is SEHNR and CDR2 is FQNEAQ (reference sequence). The V and J ends lost 2 bases and 5 bases respectively, with 7 bases between them. The CDR3 loop spans 12 amino acids. CDR3 nucleotide sequence: TGTGCCAGCAGCTTACGGACAGACGAGCAGTACTTC. This translates into CASSLRTDEQYF.

This clonotype was observed a few times. V and J are TRBV6-8 and TRBJ2-1; D uncertain. This CDR3 spans 17 amino acids. The germline V gene has CDR1 MNHGY and CDR2 SAAAGT. V lost 0 bases and J lost 3, with 15 bases in between. The CDR3 region is CASSYSNLELHYNEQFF. The DNA of the CDR3 is TGTGCCAGCAGTTACTCGAATCTGGAGCTGCACTACAATGAGCAGTTCTTC.

For the CDR3, the DNA is TGCAGTGCTAGTTCCGGGACAGGGCCACTTGGCTACACCTTC. Translating gives CSASSGTGPLGYTF. The chain recombines TRBV20-1 with TRBJ1-2, with 9 bases lining up with TRBD1. The germline gives CDR1 DFQATT, CDR2 SNEGSKA (reference sequence). With 3 bases clipped from V and 7 bases from J, the junction kept 9 bases outside the gene matches. This CDR3 has 14 amino acids.